This is a list of T cell receptor beta chains from one sample in a study of blood T cells in healthy people across ages. TCRdb used MiXCR to reprocess the 5' RACE reads, holding one entry per CDR3 protein. The table lists some 1.8 million distinct CDR3 sequences, around 40% of them singletons. The source material was blood. The receptors shown here come from a human donor in good health. The CDR3 runs from the conserved cysteine through the conserved F or W. A D gene is named only where the DNA matches it firmly. Expanded clones get a size class; other rows say once, few or many, or leave the size out.

V	D	size	J	DNA	CDR3
TRBV20-1	TRBD2	few	TRBJ2-3	TGCAGTGCTAGAGATAAGAGGAGACTAGCCGAACCTAGCACAGATACGCAGTATTTT	CSARDKRRLAEPSTDTQYF
TRBV6-2/TRBV6-3	TRBD2	NA	TRBJ2-7	TGTGCCAGCAAACCGAGCGGGGGGTCCGTTTACGAGCAGTACTTC	CASKPSGGSVYEQYF
TRBV3-1	NA	NA	TRBJ2-5	TGTGCCAGCAGCCAAGATGAGTACGAAGAGACCCAGTACTTC	CASSQDEYEETQYF
TRBV5-1	NA	NA	TRBJ1-1	TGCGCCAGCACGACCGGGGGTTTCGGGATCACTGAAGCTTTCTTT	CASTTGGFGITEAFF
TRBV7-2	NA	NA	TRBJ1-5	TGTGCCAGCAGCTTACGTTCGTTGGATCAGCCCCAGCATTTT	CASSLRSLDQPQHF
TRBV4-2	TRBD1	once	TRBJ2-5	TGTGCCAGCAGCCAAGTCTACTCGGGACAGGGACAAGAGACCCAGTACTTC	CASSQVYSGQGQETQYF
TRBV3-1	NA	NA	TRBJ2-3	TGTGCCAGCAGCCACGGTCACGGGGCAGATACGCAGTATTTT	CASSHGHGADTQYF
TRBV10-3	NA	NA	TRBJ2-7	TGTGCCATCAGCACTCTAGAGTCTGGCGAGCAGTACTTC	CAISTLESGEQYF
TRBV9	NA	few	TRBJ2-1	TGTGCCAGCAGCGTAGGCGGGGTTGAGCAGTTCTTC	CASSVGGVEQFF
TRBV12-3/TRBV12-4	TRBD1	few	TRBJ1-6	TGTGCCACCTCGGGACAGGGCGGTAGTTCACCCCTCCACTTT	CATSGQGGSSPLHF
TRBV20-1	TRBD2	NA	TRBJ2-3	TGCAGTGCGCCCCGGACTAGCGGGGTATTGGATACGCAGTATTTT	CSAPRTSGVLDTQYF
TRBV20-1	NA	NA	TRBJ2-5	TGCAGTGCTAGGGATGCATACCAAGAGACCCAGTACTTC	CSARDAYQETQYF
TRBV5-1	NA	few	TRBJ2-6	TGCGCCAGCAGCTTGCACAACTCTGGGGCCAACGTCCTGACTTTC	CASSLHNSGANVLTF
TRBV20-1	TRBD1	NA	TRBJ1-2	TGCAGTACCCTGGACAGGGCGTTATCTGGCTACACCTTC	CSTLDRALSGYTF
TRBV20-1	NA	NA	TRBJ1-2	TGCAGTGCTCAACCCGACAGCGAGGGCTACACCTTC	CSAQPDSEGYTF